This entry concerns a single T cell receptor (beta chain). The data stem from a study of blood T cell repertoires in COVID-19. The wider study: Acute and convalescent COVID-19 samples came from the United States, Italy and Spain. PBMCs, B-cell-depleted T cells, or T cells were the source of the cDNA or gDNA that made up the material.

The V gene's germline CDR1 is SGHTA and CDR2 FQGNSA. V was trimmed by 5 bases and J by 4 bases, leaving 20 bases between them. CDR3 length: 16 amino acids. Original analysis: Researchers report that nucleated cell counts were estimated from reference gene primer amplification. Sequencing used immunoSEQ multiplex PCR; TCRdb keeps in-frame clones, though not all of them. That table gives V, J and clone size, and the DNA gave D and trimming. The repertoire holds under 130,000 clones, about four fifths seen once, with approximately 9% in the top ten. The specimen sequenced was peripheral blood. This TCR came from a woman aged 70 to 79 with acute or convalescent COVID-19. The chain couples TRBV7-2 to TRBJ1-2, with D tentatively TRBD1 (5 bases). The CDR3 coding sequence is TGTGCCAGCAGCACCCATAACCCCCCGGGGGTCTATGGCTACACCTTC. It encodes CASSTHNPPGVYGYTF. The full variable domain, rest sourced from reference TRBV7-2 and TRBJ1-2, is GAGVSQSPSNKVTEKGKDVELRCDPISGHTALYWYRQSLGQGLEFLIYFQGNSAPDKSGLPSDRFSAERTGGSVSTLTIQRTQQEDSAVYLCASSTHNPPGVYGYTFGSGTRLTVV.